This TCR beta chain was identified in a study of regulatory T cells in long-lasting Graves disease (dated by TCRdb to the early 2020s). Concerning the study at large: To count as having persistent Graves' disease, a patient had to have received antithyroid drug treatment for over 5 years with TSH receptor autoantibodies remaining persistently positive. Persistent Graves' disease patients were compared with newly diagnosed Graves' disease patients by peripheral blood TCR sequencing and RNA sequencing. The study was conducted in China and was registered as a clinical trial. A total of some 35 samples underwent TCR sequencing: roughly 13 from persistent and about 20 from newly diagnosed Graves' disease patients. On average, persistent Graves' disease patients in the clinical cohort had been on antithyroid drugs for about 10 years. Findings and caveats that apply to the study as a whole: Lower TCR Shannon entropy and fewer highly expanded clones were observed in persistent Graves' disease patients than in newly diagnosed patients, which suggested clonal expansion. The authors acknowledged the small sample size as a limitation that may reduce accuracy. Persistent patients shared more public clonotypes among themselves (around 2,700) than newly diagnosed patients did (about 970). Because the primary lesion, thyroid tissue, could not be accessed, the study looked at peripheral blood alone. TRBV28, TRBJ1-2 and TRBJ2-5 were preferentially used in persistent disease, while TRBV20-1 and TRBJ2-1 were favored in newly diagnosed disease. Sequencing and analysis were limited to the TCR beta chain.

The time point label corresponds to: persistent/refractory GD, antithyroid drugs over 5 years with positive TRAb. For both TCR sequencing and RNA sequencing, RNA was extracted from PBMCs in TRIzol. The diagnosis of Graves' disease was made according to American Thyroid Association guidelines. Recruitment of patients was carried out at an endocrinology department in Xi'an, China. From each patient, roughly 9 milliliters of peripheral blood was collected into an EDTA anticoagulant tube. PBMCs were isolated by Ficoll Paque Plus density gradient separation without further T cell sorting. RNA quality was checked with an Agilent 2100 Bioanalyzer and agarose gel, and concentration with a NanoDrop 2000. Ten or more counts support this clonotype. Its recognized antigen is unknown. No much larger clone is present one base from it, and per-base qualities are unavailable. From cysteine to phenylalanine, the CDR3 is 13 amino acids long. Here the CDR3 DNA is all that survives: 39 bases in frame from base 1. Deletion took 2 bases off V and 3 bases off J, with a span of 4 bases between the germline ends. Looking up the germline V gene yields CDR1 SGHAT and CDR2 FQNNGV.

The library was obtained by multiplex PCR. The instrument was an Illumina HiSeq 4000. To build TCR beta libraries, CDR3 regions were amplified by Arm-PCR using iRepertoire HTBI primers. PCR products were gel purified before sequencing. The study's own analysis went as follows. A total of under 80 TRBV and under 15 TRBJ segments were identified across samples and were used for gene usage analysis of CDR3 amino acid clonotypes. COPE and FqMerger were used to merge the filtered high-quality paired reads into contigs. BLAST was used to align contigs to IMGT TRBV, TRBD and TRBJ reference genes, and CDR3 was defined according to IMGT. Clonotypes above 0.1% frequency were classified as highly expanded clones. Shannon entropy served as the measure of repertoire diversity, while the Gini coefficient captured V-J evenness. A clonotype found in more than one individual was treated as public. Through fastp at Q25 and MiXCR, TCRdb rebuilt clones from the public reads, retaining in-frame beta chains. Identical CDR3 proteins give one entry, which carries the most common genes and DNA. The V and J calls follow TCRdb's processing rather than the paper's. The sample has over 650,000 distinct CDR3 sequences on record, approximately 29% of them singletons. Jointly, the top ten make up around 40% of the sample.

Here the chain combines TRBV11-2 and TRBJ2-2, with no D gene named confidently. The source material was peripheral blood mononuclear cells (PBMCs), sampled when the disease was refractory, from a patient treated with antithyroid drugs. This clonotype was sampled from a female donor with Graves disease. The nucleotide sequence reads TGTGCCAGCAGCTTACTGTACACCGGGGAGCTGTTTTTT. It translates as CASSLLYTGELFF.